The subject of this entry is one T cell receptor (beta chain). As yet, its antigen is unknown. These data belong to a study of T-cell memory formation after mild COVID-19. Study in general: TCR clustering was largely donor specific.

Using its own MiXCR run on the 5' RACE reads, TCRdb lists one record per CDR3 protein. The sample has 500,000 to 600,000 distinct CDR3 sequences, under 20% seen once; the top ten hold about 12%. Study outcomes and limitations: Second-wave clones with a day 37 peak had unconfirmed SARS-CoV-2 specificity. Prior to infection, memory already included some responding clones, suggesting cross-reactive memory joined. Those CD4+ clones that contracted were mainly in CM and EM (CD8+ ones in EMRA).

Trimming took off 0 bases at V and 4 bases at J, with 18 bases between the two ends. The CDR3 has 18 residues. Germline V gives CDR1 KGHDR, CDR2 SFDVKD. The source of this sequence is an adult woman who had mild COVID-19 (a few samples of this study predate the infection). Cell type and time point are not known. The sample consisted of PBMCs or a T cell subset sorted from them (not recorded which). The chain has TRBV24-1 and TRBJ2-1; D is uncertain. The CDR3, as DNA: TGTGCCACCAGTGATTTGCCGACTGACAACGCCCCATACAATGAGCAGTTCTTC. It is translated as CATSDLPTDNAPYNEQFF.